The subject of this entry is one T cell receptor (beta chain). The antigen remains unidentified. This sample is part of a study of T cell responses to AZD1222 COVID-19 vaccine. Study-wide results and caveats: Females outnumbered males among donors, who were mostly white British; clonal diversity was possibly underestimated. Unmutated variant regions reportedly attract nearly half of all spike-specific TCRs.

Method: immunoSEQ multiplex PCR; TCRdb's copy keeps in-frame clones and lacks some. This sample carries roughly 150,000 clones, less than 95% of them seen once, and the ten largest clones take approximately 2%. Trimming removed 3 bases at V and 6 bases at J, with 8 bases between. There are 13 residues in the CDR3. Germline-derived CDR1 and CDR2 are SGHTA and FQGTGA. This clonotype originated in an adult in good health. The material was peripheral blood, obtained on day 0 of AZD1222 vaccination. The chain employs TRBV7-3 and TRBJ2-2, with D tentatively TRBD1 or TRBD2 (5 bases each). The CDR3 nucleotides read TGTGCCAGCAGCTTGGGGGACCCCGGGGAGCTGTTTTTT. It yields the protein CASSLGDPGELFF.